The clone carrying this TCR beta chain was observed a handful of times. Germline CDR1 and CDR2: MDHEN and SYDVKM. V lost 5 bases to trimming and J lost 5 bases; unmatched junction nucleotides: 12. The CDR3 extends over 17 amino acids. Primers used in a second PCR of about 7 to 12 cycles were a sample-barcoded 5' primer and a J-beta primer mix. TCRdb fed the 5' RACE reads into MiXCR, producing one record per CDR3 protein. This table has around 970,000 distinct CDR3 sequences, about 53% appearing once. The record originates from a study of blood T cells in healthy people across ages. Sequencing was done on a sample of blood. V is TRBV28 and J is TRBJ2-1; 10 bases are shared with TRBD2. This TCR derives from a woman between 55 and 75 years old in good health. The CDR3 loop is CASSPRLAGGLNNEQFF. The CDR3 bases are TGTGCCAGCAGTCCCCGGTTAGCGGGAGGTTTAAACAATGAGCAGTTCTTC.